One sample yielded the 10 T cell receptor beta chains listed below, sequenced in a study of blood T cell repertoires in COVID-19. Method: immunoSEQ multiplex PCR; TCRdb's copy keeps in-frame clones and lacks some. The sample has about 190,000 clones; 80% to 90% are singletons. The sequenced material came from peripheral blood. These receptors came from a woman in her 70s with active or convalescent COVID-19.

This chain joins TRBV28 and TRBJ2-5; D is perhaps TRBD1 (6 bases). The CDR3 has 13 residues. V was clipped by 6 bases and J by 7 bases, with 15 bases between them. Germline CDR1 MDHEN, CDR2 SYDVKM. The CDR3: CASRPTGLGTQYF. The CDR3 DNA reads TGTGCCAGCAGGCCTACAGGGTTGGGGACCCAGTACTTC. Supplemented by reference TRBV28 and TRBJ2-5, the full variable domain reads DVKVTQSSRYLVKRTGEKVFLECVQDMDHENMFWYRQDPGLGLRLIYFSYDVKMKEKGDIPEGYSVSREKKERFSLILESASTNQTSMYLCASRPTGLGTQYFGPGTRLLVL.

The chain links TRBV5-1 to TRBJ1-4; no reliable D call. Germline V gene sequence: CDR1 SGHRS, CDR2 YFSETQ. The length of the CDR3 is 14 residues. Trimming took 6 bases from V and 0 from J, leaving 9 bases between them. CDR3 amino acids: CASKSDSTNEKLFF. In nucleotides, the CDR3 is TGCGCCAGCAAGTCTGACTCAACTAATGAAAAACTGTTTTTT.

This clone was observed a handful of times. The chain links TRBV7-9 to TRBJ2-1; D not resolved. The CDR3 has 16 amino acids. The V gene lost 0 bases and the J gene lost 0 bases, with 9 bases spanning the gap. The germline CDR1 and CDR2 sequences are SEHNR and FQNEAQ (reference sequence). In nucleotides, the CDR3 is TGTGCCAGCAGCTTAGCCTTCCGGAGCTCCTACAATGAGCAGTTCTTC. Its translation: CASSLAFRSSYNEQFF.

The rearrangement uses TRBV10-2 and TRBJ1-6; 7 nucleotides align to TRBD1. This CDR3 has 14 amino acids. Germline V gene sequence: CDR1 WSHSY, CDR2 SAAADI. V gave up 11 bases and J gave up 7 bases; unmatched junction bases: 11. In nucleotides, the CDR3 is TGCGCCTGCTCCACAGGGGCGACCAATTCACCCCTCCACTTT. Translating gives CACSTGATNSPLHF.

The rearrangement uses TRBV6-5 and TRBJ2-7; D not resolved. The CDR3 sequence is 14 residues long. The germline V and J ends were trimmed by 2 bases and 1 base, with 9 bases remaining between them. Germline lookup yields CDR1 MNHEY and CDR2 SVGAGI. The CDR3 loop is CASSYTVLSYEQYF. CDR3 bases: TGTGCCAGCAGTTACACGGTGCTATCCTACGAGCAGTACTTC.

A note on this clone: A junction end diverges from the germline sequence, so it may reflect a read error. The rearrangement uses TRBV28 and TRBJ1-2; TRBD1 might be the D (6 bases). Per the germline V gene, CDR1 is MDHEN and CDR2 is SYDVKM. The CDR3 spans 13 residues. The chain's CDR3 is CASSLRSPPQGNF. CDR3 nucleotide sequence: TGTGCCAGCAGTTTAAGGTCCCCTCCTCAGGGGAACTTC.

DNA for the CDR3: TGTGCCAGCTCACCTAGGCCAGCGGGAGCCCCGAACACCGGGGAGCTGTTTTTT. Its translation: CASSPRPAGAPNTGELFF. The V gene is TRBV18, the J gene TRBJ2-2, with 8 nucleotides matching TRBD2. The CDR3 is made up of 18 amino acids. CDR1 and CDR2 (germline): KGHSH, LQKENI. V trimming: 3 bases; J trimming: 0 bases; junction bases outside the gene matches: 9.

This clone was seen a few times. The rearrangement links TRBV7-2 to TRBJ2-5, with 15 bases matching TRBD2. Germline V CDR1 and CDR2: SGHTA, FQGNSA. Trimming took 5 bases from V and 5 from J; bases not matched to a gene: 6. CDR3 length: 16 amino acids. CDR3 nucleotides: TGTGCCAGCAGCCCCGGACTAGCGGGAGGGAGGGAGACCCAGTACTTC. Amino acid sequence: CASSPGLAGGRETQYF.

The chain couples TRBV7-6 to TRBJ2-5, with 15 nucleotides matching TRBD2. Trimming at V came to 5 bases and at J to 2 bases, leaving 15 bases not matched to a gene. This CDR3 comprises 20 residues. Germline loops: CDR1 SGHVS, CDR2 FNYEAQ. CDR3 nucleotides: TGTGCCAGCAGCAAACTGGGGGGACTAGCGGGAGGCTCGATACAAGAGACCCAGTACTTC. Its protein product is CASSKLGGLAGGSIQETQYF. Based on the CDR3 plus reference TRBV7-6 and TRBJ2-5, the full variable domain is GAGVSQSPRYKVTKRGQDVALRCDPISGHVSLYWYRQALGQGPEFLTYFNYEAQQDKSGLPNDRFSAERPEGSISTLTIQRTEQRDSAMYRCASSKLGGLAGGSIQETQYFGPGTRLLVL.

This chain joins TRBV6-5 and TRBJ2-2, with D possibly TRBD1 on 6 matching bases. The CDR3 length is 15 residues. With 6 bases removed from V and 5 bases from J, the gap between germline ends came to 16 bases. Per the germline V gene, CDR1 is MNHEY and CDR2 is SVGAGI. CDR3 sequence: CASRGHNLLTGELFF. CDR3 DNA: TGTGCCAGCAGGGGACACAACCTATTAACCGGGGAGCTGTTTTTT.